A single sample is the source of the 22 T cell receptor beta chains below, sequenced in a study of cytomegalovirus exposure and HLA in healthy donors. Vbeta (60) and Jbeta (13) primers were used in the PCR. Data came from immunoSEQ multiplex PCR; TCRdb stores just in-frame clones and leaves some out. The sample shows 100,000 to 150,000 clones, approximately 71% of them seen only once. Material for sequencing was PBMCs. The receptors were gathered from an older woman in good health and CMV-seronegative.

The genes are TRBV5-1 and TRBJ1-4; TRBD1 matches 10 bases. The germline V gene encodes CDR1 SGHRS and CDR2 YFSETQ. V lost 4 bases to trimming and J lost 8 bases; unmatched junction nucleotides: 5. The length of the CDR3 is 14 residues. In DNA form, the CDR3 reads TGCGCCAGCAGCCCCGACAGGGGGCGAGAAAAACTGTTTTTT. Translation gives CASSPDRGREKLFF.

This clone was seen once. The CDR3 reads CASSKDREREKLFF. CDR3 coding DNA: TGTGCCAGCAGTAAAGACAGGGAGCGAGAAAAACTGTTTTTT. The chain has TRBV28 and TRBJ1-4; 7 bases agree with TRBD1. The J segment lost 8 bases and the V segment lost 5 bases, leaving 8 bases of the junction unmatched. This CDR3 is 14 amino acids long. Germline V gene sequence: CDR1 MDHEN, CDR2 SYDVKM.

The V call is TRBV15, the J call TRBJ2-7; 11 bases agree with TRBD2. The CDR3 is made up of 15 amino acids. Trimming took 5 bases from V and 6 from J; bases not matched to a gene: 9. CDR1 is LNHNV and CDR2 is YYDKDF in the germline V gene (reference sequence). For the CDR3, the DNA is TGTGCCACCAGCTACACTAGCGGGAGTTTTTCCGAGCAGTACTTC. It translates to CATSYTSGSFSEQYF.

In its sample, this clone was seen once. The CDR3 loop reads CASSLEGTGRRPQHF. In DNA, the CDR3 is TGTGCCAGCAGCTTAGAGGGGACAGGGCGGCGGCCCCAGCATTTT. The gene calls are TRBV7-2 and TRBJ1-5, with 9 bases lining up with TRBD1. This CDR3 has 15 residues. V shed 1 base and J 9 bases; nucleotides not matched to a gene: 7. Germline loops: CDR1 SGHTA, CDR2 FQGNSA.

V and J are TRBV18 and TRBJ1-5; 7 nucleotides align to TRBD1. This CDR3 spans 13 amino acids. J lost 8 bases, V lost 2 bases, and 3 bases had no gene match. Germline CDR1 KGHSH, CDR2 LQKENI. Written as DNA, the CDR3 is TGTGCCAGCTCACCAGGCAGGGGGAAGCCCCAGCATTTT. Encoded protein: CASSPGRGKPQHF.

This clone occurred a few times. The chain recombines TRBV19 with TRBJ2-7; tentatively, D is TRBD2 (6 bases). CDR3 length: 13 amino acids. Germline lookup yields CDR1 LNHDA and CDR2 SQIVND (reference sequence). The V gene lost 5 bases and the J gene lost 2 bases, with 10 bases spanning the gap. The chain's CDR3 is CASSVSGTYEQYF. Written as DNA, the CDR3 is TGTGCCAGTAGTGTTAGCGGAACCTACGAGCAGTACTTC.

The chain combines TRBV28 with TRBJ2-7; TRBD1 might be the D (6 bases). CDR1 is MDHEN and CDR2 is SYDVKM in the germline V gene. The CDR3 sequence is 15 residues long. V lost 8 bases and J 0 bases, leaving 17 bases between the germline ends. CDR3 DNA sequence: TGTGCCAGCCTAAGGTTTAGGGGACACTCCTACGAGCAGTACTTC. It encodes CASLRFRGHSYEQYF. Full variable domain (missing parts from reference TRBV28 and TRBJ2-7): DVKVTQSSRYLVKRTGEKVFLECVQDMDHENMFWYRQDPGLGLRLIYFSYDVKMKEKGDIPEGYSVSREKKERFSLILESASTNQTSMYLCASLRFRGHSYEQYFGPGTRLTVT.

The chain carries TRBV10-1 and TRBJ2-7, with TRBD1 matching over 7 bases. This CDR3 has 13 residues. Per germline, CDR1 WNHNN and CDR2 SYGVQD (reference sequence). J gave up 5 bases and V 4 bases, and 5 bases lay outside the gene matches. The CDR3 here is CASSGRGQNEQYF. The CDR3 nucleotides are TGCGCCAGCAGTGGAAGGGGGCAGAACGAGCAGTACTTC.

This rearrangement joins TRBV6-1 to TRBJ2-1; 9 bases align to TRBD2. CDR3 length equals 16 residues. Losses at the gene ends were 2 bases for V and 1 base for J; bases not matched to a gene: 3. Germline values: CDR1 MNHNS, CDR2 SASEGT. CDR3 loop: CASSERAGGSYNEQFF. The CDR3 coding sequence is TGTGCCAGCAGTGAACGGGCGGGAGGGTCCTACAATGAGCAGTTCTTC.

This clone appeared a few times. The chain links TRBV7-9 to TRBJ2-1; TRBD2 matches at 9 bases. CDR1 is SEHNR and CDR2 is FQNEAQ in the germline V gene (reference sequence). Trimming removed 11 bases from V and 4 bases from J; junction bases left unmatched: 9. This CDR3 has 14 amino acids. The CDR3 DNA sequence: TGTGCCGGCGGGGGGGGACAAAGTTACAATGAGCAGTTCTTC. It encodes CAGGGGQSYNEQFF.

This sequence joins TRBV11-1 and TRBJ1-2, with no clear D. Per germline, CDR1 SGHAT and CDR2 FQDESV (reference sequence). Trimming took off 3 bases at V and 4 bases at J, with 12 bases between the two ends. The CDR3 is 14 amino acids. The DNA of the CDR3 is TGTGCCAGCAGCTTGGGCCGTGGGTCCTATGGCTACACCTTC. It is translated as CASSLGRGSYGYTF.

This chain joins TRBV7-3 and TRBJ2-7; tentatively, D is TRBD1 (5 bases). This CDR3 has 15 residues. Between the trimmed V and J ends, which lost 6 bases and 6 bases, there was a span of 21 bases. Per the germline V gene, CDR1 is SGHTA and CDR2 is FQGTGA. In DNA, the CDR3 is TGTGCCAGCAGTATGGGGCCTAACCTGGGCCTCGAGCAGTACTTC. This sequence encodes CASSMGPNLGLEQYF.

The chain couples TRBV28 to TRBJ2-2; 7 nucleotides align to TRBD2. Germline V gene lookup returns CDR1 MDHEN and CDR2 SYDVKM. V trimming: 4 bases; J trimming: 3 bases; junction bases outside the gene matches: 11. The CDR3 runs 17 residues. CDR3 sequence (DNA): TGTGCCAGCAGTTCTACCCAAGGACTAGGGTACACCGGGGAGCTGTTTTTT. Translated: CASSSTQGLGYTGELFF.

The V call is TRBV7-9, the J call TRBJ2-5; D might be TRBD2 (5 bases). Looked up from germline, CDR1 is SEHNR and CDR2 is FQNEAQ (reference sequence). V lost 10 bases, J lost 4 bases, and 31 bases lay in between. The CDR3 loop spans 18 amino acids. CDR3 in DNA: TGTGCCACCCCGGGGAAAACAGCCTTTACTCCTAAGTCAGAGACCCAGTACTTC. Its protein product is CATPGKTAFTPKSETQYF.

This clone was seen once. This rearrangement joins TRBV28 to TRBJ2-3; 10 bases are a match to TRBD1. Losses at the gene ends were 6 bases for V and 6 bases for J; bases not matched to a gene: 9. Germline CDR1 MDHEN, CDR2 SYDVKM. The CDR3 loop spans 15 amino acids. The CDR3 sequence: CASSLRDRGRDTQYF. The DNA of the CDR3 is TGTGCCAGCAGCCTCCGGGACAGGGGTCGGGATACGCAGTATTTT.

The chain is built from TRBV27 and TRBJ2-7; the D gene is possibly TRBD1 (6 bases). The ends were cut back, 5 bases at V and 4 bases at J, with 12 bases in the middle. Germline V gene sequence: CDR1 MNHEY, CDR2 SMNVEV (reference sequence). The CDR3 runs 13 residues. CDR3 nucleotide sequence: TGTGCCAGCAGTGGGATCAGGGGATACGAGCAGTACTTC. Its protein is CASSGIRGYEQYF.

This clone was seen once. This rearrangement joins TRBV7-6 to TRBJ2-7, with 7 bases lining up with TRBD1. This CDR3 is 14 amino acids long. Germline-derived CDR1 and CDR2 are SGHVS and FNYEAQ. The ends lost 6 bases at V and 1 base at J; junction bases unmatched: 6. This CDR3 reads CASSPGDSSYEQYF. The CDR3 DNA sequence: TGTGCCAGCAGTCCAGGGGACAGTTCCTACGAGCAGTACTTC. Based on the CDR3 plus reference TRBV7-6 and TRBJ2-7, the full variable domain is GAGVSQSPRYKVTKRGQDVALRCDPISGHVSLYWYRQALGQGPEFLTYFNYEAQQDKSGLPNDRFSAERPEGSISTLTIQRTEQRDSAMYRCASSPGDSSYEQYFGPGTRLTVT.

A single count supports this clone. The chain carries TRBV7-9 and TRBJ2-7, with a possible D match to TRBD1 (6 bases). The CDR3 spans 13 residues. The germline gives CDR1 SEHNR, CDR2 FQNEAQ (reference sequence). The V end lost 10 bases, the J end lost 3 bases, and 16 bases lay between the germline ends. CDR3 in amino acids: CATQPQGSYEQYF. The CDR3 DNA sequence: TGTGCCACCCAGCCCCAGGGGAGCTACGAGCAGTACTTC.

The V and J genes are TRBV30 and TRBJ1-6; tentatively, D is TRBD1 (5 bases). Germline lookup yields CDR1 GTSNPN and CDR2 SVGIG (reference sequence). The germline V and J ends were trimmed by 1 base and 0 bases, with 16 bases remaining between them. The CDR3 extends over 18 amino acids. CDR3 bases: TGTGCCTGGAGTGGCGGGGAGGGGAAGAGCTCCTATAATTCACCCCTCCACTTT. It yields the protein CAWSGGEGKSSYNSPLHF.

The chain carries TRBV5-4 and TRBJ1-4; TRBD1 is a possible D gene (6 bases). CDR1 SGHNT and CDR2 YYREEE come from the germline V gene (reference sequence). V lost 4 bases and J lost 0, with 22 bases in between. The CDR3 has 19 residues. Here the CDR3 DNA reads TGTGCCAGCAGCGGCGACAGGACTGGGCCTGCTACAACTAATGAAAAACTGTTTTTT. It encodes CASSGDRTGPATTNEKLFF.

The chain recombines TRBV7-9 with TRBJ2-1; D not certain. CDR1 and CDR2 (germline): SEHNR, FQNEAQ (reference sequence). Trimming took 1 base from V and 9 from J, leaving 10 bases between them. The CDR3 sequence is 13 residues long. This CDR3 is CASSLVTAGEQFF. DNA for the CDR3: TGTGCCAGCAGCTTAGTTACCGCCGGTGAGCAGTTCTTC. Full variable domain (outside the CDR3, taken from reference TRBV7-9 and TRBJ2-1): DTGVSQNPRHKITKRGQNVTFRCDPISEHNRLYWYRQTLGQGPEFLTYFQNEAQLEKSRLLSDRFSAERPKGSFSTLEIQRTEQGDSAMYLCASSLVTAGEQFFGPGTRLTVL.

V gene TRBV2 combines with J gene TRBJ2-7, with 7 bases identical to TRBD1. CDR3 length equals 14 residues. V trimming: 6 bases; J trimming: 4 bases; junction bases outside the gene matches: 9. The germline V gene encodes CDR1 SNHLY and CDR2 FYNNEI. CDR3 region: CASRQQGKTYEQYF. CDR3 in DNA: TGTGCCAGCAGGCAACAGGGGAAGACTTACGAGCAGTACTTC.